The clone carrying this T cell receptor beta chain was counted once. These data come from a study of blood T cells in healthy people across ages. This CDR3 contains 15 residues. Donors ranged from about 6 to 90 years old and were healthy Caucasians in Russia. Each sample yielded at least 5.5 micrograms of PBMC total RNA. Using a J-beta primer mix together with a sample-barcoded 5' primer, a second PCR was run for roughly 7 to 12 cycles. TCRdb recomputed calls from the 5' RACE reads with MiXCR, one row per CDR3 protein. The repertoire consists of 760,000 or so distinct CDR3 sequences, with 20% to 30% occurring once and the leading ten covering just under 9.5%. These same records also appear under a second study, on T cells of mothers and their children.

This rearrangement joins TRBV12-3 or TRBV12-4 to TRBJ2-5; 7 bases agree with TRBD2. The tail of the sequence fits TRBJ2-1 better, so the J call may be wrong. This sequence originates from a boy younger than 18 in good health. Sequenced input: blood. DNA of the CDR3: TGTGCCAGCAGCCCCCACGGGGGGATCTACAATGAGCAGTTCTTC. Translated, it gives CASSPHGGIYNEQFF.